The clone carrying this T cell receptor (beta chain) has only one observation. The record originates from a study of T cell responses to AZD1222 COVID-19 vaccine. Assay: immunoSEQ multiplex PCR; the TCRdb copy retains only in-frame clones and omits some. The sample consists of tens of thousands of clones, 80% to 95% of them appearing once. V lost 0 bases, J lost 2 bases, and 8 bases lay in between. The germline V gene has CDR1 SGDLS and CDR2 YYNGEE. The CDR3 length is 15 residues. The sample consisted of peripheral blood, taken 28 days after the second dose of the MenACWY control vaccine. This chain connects TRBV9 to TRBJ2-2; D not certain. The sequence derives from an adult who received the MenACWY meningococcal vaccine as a control. CDR3 bases: TGTGCCAGCAGCGTAGCCGGGCCCAACACCGGGGAGCTGTTTTTT. It encodes CASSVAGPNTGELFF.